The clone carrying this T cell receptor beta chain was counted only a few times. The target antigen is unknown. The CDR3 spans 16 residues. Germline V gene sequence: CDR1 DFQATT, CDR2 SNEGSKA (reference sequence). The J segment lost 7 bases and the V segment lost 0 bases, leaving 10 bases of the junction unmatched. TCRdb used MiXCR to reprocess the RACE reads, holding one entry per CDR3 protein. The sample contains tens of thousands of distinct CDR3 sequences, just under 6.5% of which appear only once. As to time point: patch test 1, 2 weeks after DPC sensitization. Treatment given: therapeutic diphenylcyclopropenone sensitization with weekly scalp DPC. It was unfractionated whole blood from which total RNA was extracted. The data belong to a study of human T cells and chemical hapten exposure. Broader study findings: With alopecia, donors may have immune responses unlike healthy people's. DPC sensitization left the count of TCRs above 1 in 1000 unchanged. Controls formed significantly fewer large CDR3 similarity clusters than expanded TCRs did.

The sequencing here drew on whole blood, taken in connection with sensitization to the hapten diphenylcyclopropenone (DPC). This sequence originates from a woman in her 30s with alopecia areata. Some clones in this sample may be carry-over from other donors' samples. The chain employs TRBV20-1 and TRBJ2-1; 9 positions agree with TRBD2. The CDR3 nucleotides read TGCAGTGCTAGAGATGTCGAGCGGGGGGCGGGGAATGAGCAGTTCTTC. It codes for CSARDVERGAGNEQFF.